One sample yielded the 18 T cell receptor beta chains listed below, sequenced in a study of blood T cell repertoires in COVID-19. Produced via immunoSEQ multiplex PCR; TCRdb's table is partial and in-frame only. The sample lists about 230,000 clones; roughly 90% were seen once. Sequencing used peripheral blood. The receptors were gathered from a woman in her sixties with acute or convalescent COVID-19.

The chain joins TRBV7-2 to TRBJ2-7, with 8 bases aligning to TRBD1. Looked up from germline, CDR1 is SGHTA and CDR2 is FQGNSA. The junction had 4 bases not matched to a gene; V was cut back by 1 base and J by 2 bases. The CDR3 spans 15 residues. As DNA, the CDR3 is TGTGCCAGCAGCTTAGTTGGGACAGGCGCCTACGAGCAGTACTTC. This codes for CASSLVGTGAYEQYF.

This chain connects TRBV19 to TRBJ1-1, with D unresolved. The CDR3 sequence is 17 residues long. Trimming cost V 7 bases and J 2 bases, with 23 bases left between them. Germline V gives CDR1 LNHDA, CDR2 SQIVND (reference sequence). CDR3 in DNA: TGTGCCAGTACCTCGCGTAATGGTCGAGGTTCCAACACTGAAGCTTTCTTT. Translated, it gives CASTSRNGRGSNTEAFF. The whole variable domain, filled in from reference TRBV19 and TRBJ1-1, reads DGGITQSPKYLFRKEGQNVTLSCEQNLNHDAMYWYRQDPGQGLRLIYYSQIVNDFQKGDIAEGYSVSREKKESFPLTVTSAQKNPTAFYLCASTSRNGRGSNTEAFFGQGTRLTVV.

This clone was seen only a few times. Within the sample, other DNA sequences also encode this same CDR3. This chain uses TRBV11-2 with TRBJ1-1; 8 bases agree with TRBD1. Germline-derived CDR1 and CDR2 are SGHAT and FQNNGV. V dropped 5 bases and J dropped 0; count of bases not matched to a gene: 5. The CDR3 consists of 15 residues. The CDR3 sequence is CASSPRQGMNTEAFF. CDR3 bases: TGTGCCAGCAGCCCCCGACAGGGGATGAACACTGAAGCTTTCTTT.

This clone was seen only once. The chain combines TRBV6-4 with TRBJ1-2, with a possible D match to TRBD1 (6 bases). Trimming stripped 4 bases from V and 4 bases from J, with 16 bases between. The CDR3 totals 15 residues. Germline V CDR1 and CDR2: MRHNA, SNTAGT. The CDR3: CASSASLGGAYGYTF. The CDR3 bases are TGTGCCAGCAGTGCCTCGCTTGGGGGCGCCTATGGCTACACCTTC.

This chain uses TRBV19 with TRBJ2-1, with a possible D match to TRBD2 (9 bases). The CDR3 is 16 residues long. The V and J ends lost 4 bases and 7 bases respectively, with 20 bases between them. The germline V gene has CDR1 LNHDA and CDR2 SQIVND (reference sequence). CDR3 region: CASSKTGASGVNEQFF. The CDR3 bases are TGTGCCAGTAGTAAGACAGGGGCTAGCGGGGTGAATGAGCAGTTCTTC.

This clone showed up just a few times. V gene TRBV28 combines with J gene TRBJ1-4; D unresolved. With 11 bases removed from V and 9 bases from J, the gap between germline ends came to 19 bases. The CDR3 has 13 amino acids. Germline V gene lookup returns CDR1 MDHEN and CDR2 SYDVKM. The CDR3 is CASCQWVEKKLFF. The DNA for the CDR3 is TGTGCCTCATGCCAGTGGGTGGAGAAAAAACTGTTTTTT.

The rearrangement uses TRBV9 and TRBJ2-2; D is perhaps TRBD2 (7 bases). Trimming took off 0 bases at V and 7 bases at J, with 13 bases between the two ends. This CDR3 contains 15 residues. Germline CDR1 SGDLS, CDR2 YYNGEE. The CDR3 here is CASSVAGGAIGELFF. DNA of the CDR3: TGTGCCAGCAGCGTAGCGGGGGGCGCGATCGGGGAGCTGTTTTTT.

J is TRBJ2-3 and V is TRBV7-8, with 13 bases fitting TRBD2. CDR3 size: 16 residues. The ends lost 3 bases at V and 6 bases at J; junction bases unmatched: 6. Germline V gene lookup returns CDR1 SGHVS and CDR2 FQNEAQ. The CDR3 reads CASSFGTSGTRDTQYF. The CDR3, as DNA: TGTGCCAGCAGCTTTGGGACTAGCGGGACTCGGGATACGCAGTATTTT.

The chain recombines TRBV18 with TRBJ1-3; the match to TRBD1 covers 8 bases. Germline V gives CDR1 KGHSH, CDR2 LQKENI. J gave up 0 bases and V 6 bases, and 4 bases lay outside the gene matches. The length of the CDR3 is 15 residues. The CDR3 loop is CASSVTGASGNTIYF. Here the CDR3 DNA reads TGTGCCAGCTCCGTGACAGGGGCCTCTGGAAACACCATATATTTT.

The table lists this clone with a few counts. J is TRBJ1-3 and V is TRBV4-1, with TRBD1 matching over 8 bases. The germline V gene encodes CDR1 MGHRA and CDR2 YSYEKL. V was pared by 3 bases and J by 2 bases, with 3 bases of the junction left unmatched. There are 15 residues in the CDR3. The CDR3 DNA reads as TGCGCCAGCAGCCAGGTACAGGGGGCTGGAAACACCATATATTTT. Protein sequence: CASSQVQGAGNTIYF.

The chain is built from TRBV28 and TRBJ1-3, with a tentative D call TRBD1 (6 bases). CDR1 is MDHEN, CDR2 SYDVKM, per germline. The CDR3 covers 14 residues. V was clipped by 6 bases and J by 4 bases, with 13 bases between them. In DNA form, the CDR3 reads TGTGCCAGCAGAGAACAGGGATCAGGAAACACCATATATTTT. It specifies CASREQGSGNTIYF.

The genes are TRBV6-6 and TRBJ1-2; TRBD1 aligns across 7 bases. This CDR3 has 15 amino acids. The J segment lost 4 bases and the V segment lost 2 bases, leaving 7 bases of the junction unmatched. CDR1 is MNHNY and CDR2 is SVGAGI in the germline V gene (reference sequence). The CDR3 loop is CASSYLGQDSYGYTF. CDR3 DNA: TGTGCCAGCAGTTACCTAGGACAGGATAGCTATGGCTACACCTTC.

V usage is TRBV30 and J usage is TRBJ2-7; TRBD2 matches at 7 bases. The germline V gene has CDR1 GTSNPN and CDR2 SVGIG (reference sequence). V lost 4 bases, J lost 0 bases, and 15 bases stayed unmatched. This CDR3 is built from 17 residues. The CDR3 DNA follows: TGTGCCTGGACCAACCGACGCGGCGGGAGAAGCTCCTACGAGCAGTACTTC. Amino acid sequence: CAWTNRRGGRSSYEQYF. Variable domain in full (rest from reference TRBV30 and TRBJ2-7): SQTIHQWPATLVQPVGSPLSLECTVEGTSNPNLYWYRQAAGRGLQLLFYSVGIGQISSEVPQNLSASRPQDRQFILSSKKLLLSDSGFYLCAWTNRRGGRSSYEQYFGPGTRLTVT.

V gene TRBV6-1 combines with J gene TRBJ1-6, with a possible D match to TRBD1 (5 bases). Germline CDR1 and CDR2: MNHNS and SASEGT. V was cut by 0 bases and J by 10 bases, with 13 bases left in between. The CDR3 loop spans 15 amino acids. The CDR3, as DNA: TGTGCCAGCAGTGAAGCCCCGGGACTCTCATCACCCCTCCACTTT. It encodes CASSEAPGLSSPLHF.

V usage is TRBV10-1 and J usage is TRBJ2-1; 10 nucleotides agree with TRBD2. The J segment lost 9 bases and the V segment lost 5 bases, leaving 4 bases of the junction unmatched. The CDR3 spans 13 residues. From germline, CDR1 is WNHNN and CDR2 SYGVQD (reference sequence). This CDR3 reads CASSQSGRGEQFF. CDR3 DNA: TGCGCCAGCAGTCAGAGCGGGAGGGGTGAGCAGTTCTTC.

The J gene is TRBJ2-7, the V gene TRBV5-4, with D tentatively TRBD2 (5 bases). The CDR3 covers 16 residues. V was trimmed by 0 bases and J by 7 bases, leaving 20 bases between them. In germline, CDR1 is SGHNT, CDR2 YYREEE (reference sequence). DNA of the CDR3: TGTGCCAGCAGCTTGGGGGTGGAGCGGACCTCTCGGGAGCAGTACTTC. This encodes CASSLGVERTSREQYF.

CDR3 nucleotide sequence: TGCGCCAGCAGCCGGGGATCGGGGGTGTATTCACCCCTCCACTTT. It is translated as CASSRGSGVYSPLHF. V is TRBV5-1 and J is TRBJ1-6, with a weak D call TRBD1 (5 bases). CDR1 is SGHRS, CDR2 YFSETQ, per germline. The CDR3 spans 15 residues. Trimming left V 4 bases short and J 8 bases short, with 16 bases between.

The rearrangement joins TRBV3-1 (or the pseudogene TRBV3-2) to TRBJ1-2; maybe TRBD1 (6 bases). CDR3 length: 18 amino acids. The V end lost 4 bases, the J end lost 8 bases, and 29 bases lay between the germline ends. From germline, CDR1 is LGHDT and CDR2 YNNKEL (reference sequence). CDR3 region: CASSPLFEAAGAREGYTF. CDR3 in DNA: TGTGCCAGCAGCCCACTCTTTGAGGCTGCGGGGGCGCGAGAGGGCTACACCTTC.